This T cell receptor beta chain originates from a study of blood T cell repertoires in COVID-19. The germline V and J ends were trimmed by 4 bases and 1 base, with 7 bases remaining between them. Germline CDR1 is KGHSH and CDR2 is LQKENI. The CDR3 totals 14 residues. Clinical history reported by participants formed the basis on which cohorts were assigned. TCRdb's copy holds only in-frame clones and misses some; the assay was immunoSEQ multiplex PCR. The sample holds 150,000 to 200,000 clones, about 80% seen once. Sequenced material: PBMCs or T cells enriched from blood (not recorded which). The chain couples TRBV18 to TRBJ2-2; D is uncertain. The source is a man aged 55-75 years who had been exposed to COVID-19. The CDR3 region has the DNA TGTGCCAGCTCACTAGCAGTGAACACCGGGGAGCTGTTTTTT. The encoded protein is CASSLAVNTGELFF.